The rows below give T cell receptor beta chains drawn from one sample of a study of blood T cell repertoires in COVID-19. Profiling relied on immunoSEQ multiplex PCR, and the TCRdb table lists in-frame clones only, not all of them. The data show 95,000 to 100,000 clones, around 84% seen once. What was sequenced was peripheral blood. These receptors all stem from an older woman with acute or convalescent COVID-19. Each CDR3 is given without its conserved first and last residue.

>TRBV6-5
ASSFGTVAYGYT
>TRBV6-2/TRBV6-3
ASSYRRTGGKDTEAF
>TRBV11-3
ASSLESNEKLF
>TRBV11-2
ASSPSTTNEKLF
>TRBV7-3
ASSLGRLVN
>TRBV24-1
ATSDPGTSATDTQY
>TRBV29-1
SVARTGELF
>TRBV7-2
ASSPRGTYEQY
>TRBV28
ASSTVKRNYGYT
>TRBV12-3/TRBV12-4
ASSSDWPQH
>TRBV18
ASSPSGGFSEAF
>TRBV19
ASSPLQGDYGYT
>TRBV5-1
ASSLAWQMNTEAF
>TRBV9
ASSPERVTDTQY
>TRBV3-1/TRBV3-2
ASSSWETGTYEQY
>TRBV5-1
ASSSGAGGLQETQY
>TRBV20-1
SASLGGREKLF
>TRBV28
ASRLAGGQWEQF
>TRBV15
ATSRDPTGSGNTIY
>TRBV28
ASSPPGMAGANVLT
>TRBV19
ASSTTGRGYGYT
>TRBV7-3
ASSLTPVSGFYGYT
>TRBV9
ASSVEGQGTSGCT
>TRBV4-1
ASSLWPDRENQPQH
>TRBV6-5
ATRGGEMVGGYT
>TRBV3-1/TRBV3-2
ASSLSGTRGVYT
>TRBV7-2
ASSLGVPGNQPQH
>TRBV4-2
ASSRNRQGVNTEAF